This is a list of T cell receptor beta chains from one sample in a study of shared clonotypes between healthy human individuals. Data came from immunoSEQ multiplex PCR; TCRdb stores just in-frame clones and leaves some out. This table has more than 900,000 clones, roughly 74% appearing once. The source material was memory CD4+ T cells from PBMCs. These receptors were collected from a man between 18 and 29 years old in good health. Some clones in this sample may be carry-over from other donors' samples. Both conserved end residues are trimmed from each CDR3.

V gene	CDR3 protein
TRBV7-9	ASSLAVPGVGEQF
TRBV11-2	ASNPREWAYEQY
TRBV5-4	ASSPQTGEMNEQF
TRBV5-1	ASSLAGAEETQY
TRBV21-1	ASGGASSFYEQY
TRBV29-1	SVGVQRAEETQY
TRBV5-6	ASSLVVAGAVSYEQY
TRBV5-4	ASSSLNQPQH
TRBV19	ASQPGASGFADTQY
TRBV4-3	ASSQDAGRVTDTQY
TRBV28	ASSILPQGDRADTQY
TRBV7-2	ASSLRVQPQH
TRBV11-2	ASSFEGPQH
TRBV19	ASSDLRDLGVNEQY
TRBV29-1	SVLTGIAQETQY
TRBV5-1	ASSLGSGLGTGELF
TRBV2	ASRRDRGLYNEQF
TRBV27	ASSNSSPRTGLKAF
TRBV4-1	ASSPGTVFYNEQF
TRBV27	ASSLPGLGNTEAF
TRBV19	ASTKDSYGYT
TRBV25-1	ASSEPPPAGVGEQY
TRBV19	ASAQRSNEKLF
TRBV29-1	SHSSQASEAF
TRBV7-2	ASSPGTALSEQY
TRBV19	ASSLKAGQNYEQY
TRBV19	ASSIVGDYNEQF
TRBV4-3	ASSQASRRDGYT
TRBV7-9	ASSLSRGQGYEQY
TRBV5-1	ASSSGTGLPYEQY
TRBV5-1	ASSLEGSGNEQF
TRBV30	AWRHSYEQY